Sequencing of this T cell receptor (beta chain) was carried out in a study of cytomegalovirus exposure and HLA in healthy donors. Study results and limitations: The study had only CMV serostatus as immune exposure information. Clonal expansion was found to be greater in HLA-associated TCR beta chains than in equally common others in a later analysis. Versus the approximately 700-donor mean, an Asian-associated ancestry cluster reportedly showed fewer N-insertions in a later analysis.

In the PCR, 60 Vbeta and 13 Jbeta primers were used. TCRdb's copy holds only in-frame clones and misses some; the assay was immunoSEQ multiplex PCR. Of around 97,000 clones in the sample, 73% were seen once. The CDR3 runs to 16 residues. V shed 4 bases, J shed 1 base, and the junction held 7 bases outside the gene matches. Germline-derived CDR1 and CDR2 are SNHLY and FYNNEI. Concerning this clone: Its antigen is undetermined.

The chain employs TRBV2 and TRBJ2-5; 9 bases map to TRBD2. Sequencing was done on a sample of PBMCs. The TCR was taken from a man aged 35-49 years in good health and CMV-seronegative. Here the CDR3 DNA reads TGTGCCAGCAGTGTTCTAGCGGGGAGACTCCAAGAGACCCAGTACTTC. Translation: CASSVLAGRLQETQYF.